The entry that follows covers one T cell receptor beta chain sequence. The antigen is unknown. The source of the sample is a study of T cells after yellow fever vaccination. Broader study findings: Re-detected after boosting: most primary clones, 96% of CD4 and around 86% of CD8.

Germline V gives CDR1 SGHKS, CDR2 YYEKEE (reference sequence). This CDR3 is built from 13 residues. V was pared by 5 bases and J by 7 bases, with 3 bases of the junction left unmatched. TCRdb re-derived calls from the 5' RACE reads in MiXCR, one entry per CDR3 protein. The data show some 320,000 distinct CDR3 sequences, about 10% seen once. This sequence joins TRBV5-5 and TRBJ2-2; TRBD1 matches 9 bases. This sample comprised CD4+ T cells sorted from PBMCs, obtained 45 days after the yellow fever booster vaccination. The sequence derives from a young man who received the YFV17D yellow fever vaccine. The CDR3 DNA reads TGTGCCAGCAGACAGGGGGCAGGCGGGGAGCTGTTTTTT. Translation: CASRQGAGGELFF.